Here is one T cell receptor (beta chain) with its context. This record belongs to a study of cytomegalovirus exposure and HLA in healthy donors. The donors were part of the validation cohort of around 110 subjects. That cohort was separate from the first cohort, which comprised 666 subjects. Libraries were prepared by immunoSEQ multiplex PCR; TCRdb keeps only in-frame clonotypes and omits some of them. Among 150,000 to 200,000 clones listed, roughly 91% were seen once. The germline CDR1 and CDR2 sequences are MGHRA and YSYEKL. CDR3 length: 15 residues. J lost 5 bases, V lost 6 bases, and 9 bases had no gene match.

This chain joins TRBV4-1 and TRBJ2-7; TRBD2 agrees at 11 bases. Sequenced material: PBMCs. This sequence was found in a man between 18 and 29 years old in good health and CMV-seropositive. The CDR3 sequence is CASRSTSGEPHEQYF. CDR3 DNA: TGCGCCAGCAGGTCGACTAGCGGGGAGCCCCACGAGCAGTACTTC.